A single TCR beta chain is shown here with its context. Its antigen is unidentified. The data were taken from a study of T cell repertoires in cytomegalovirus infection. Study-level background: Used in the study were CMV epitopes, some recently identified and HLA-C-restricted, others well-studied and HLA-B-restricted. Public signatures in TCR beta pointed to CMV infection and matching HLA type.

Study-wide findings and caveats: HLA-C-restricted CMV-specific TCR beta clonotypes prevailed in the ex vivo response. Identification of carriers of CMV plus the relevant HLA was performed using cumulative public TCR beta family frequency.

TCRdb reprocessed the reads with MiXCR, giving one entry per CDR3 protein. The data show around 300,000 distinct CDR3 sequences, roughly 25% seen once. The J segment lost 6 bases and the V segment lost 0 bases, leaving 5 bases of the junction unmatched. The CDR3 has 15 amino acids. CDR1 is SEHNR, CDR2 FQNEAQ, per germline (reference sequence). J is TRBJ2-1 and V is TRBV7-9; 7 nucleotides align to TRBD1. This material consisted of cultured PBMCs, taken from culture after CMV antigen stimulation. The receptor was isolated from a human donor in good health (CMV status not recorded). Some clones in this sample may be carry-over from other donors' samples. In nucleotides, the CDR3 is TGTGCCAGCAGCTTAGCAACAGGGGCGGGCAATGAGCAGTTCTTC. Encoded protein: CASSLATGAGNEQFF.